This T cell receptor beta chain was found in a study of T cell repertoires in cytomegalovirus infection. MiXCR, applied by TCRdb to the reads, yields one record per CDR3 protein. This table has approximately 190,000 distinct CDR3 sequences, roughly 27% appearing once. This clonotype was observed at least ten times. Its specificity is not known. One end of the junction does not line up with germline, which may come from a read error. Points from the study as a whole: Ex vivo, HLA-C-restricted CMV-specific TCR beta clonotypes prevailed over the rest of the response.

Germline values: CDR1 SGHVS, CDR2 FNYEAQ. This CDR3 region has 12 residues. The sequence came from a human donor in good health (CMV status not recorded). Some clones in this sample may be carry-over from other donors' samples. The gene calls are TRBV7-6 and TRBJ1-2; D is undetermined. The sample comprised PBMCs. The CDR3 here is CASSSSTDFFLF. The CDR3 DNA reads as TGTGCCAGCAGCTCTTCTACAGATTTTTTTCTGTTC.